This TCR beta chain derives from a study of OX40 agonist ivuxolimab in advanced cancers. The wider study: Recorded diagnoses for dose-escalation patients were hepatocellular carcinoma, melanoma, renal cell or head and neck cancer. Enrollees could have had prior anti-PD-1, anti-PD-L1 or anti-CTLA-4 therapy, which under 50% had received.

The V and J ends lost 5 bases and 3 bases, in that order; junction bases with no gene match: 7. Germline CDR1 MRHNA, CDR2 SNTAGT. This CDR3 has 15 residues. Repertoires were generated with immunoSEQ multiplex PCR, while TCRdb's copy carries only in-frame clones and drops some. The data hold 67,000 or so clones, with roughly 90% observed a single time. This clone was recorded once. This clonotype was sampled from an adult with an advanced solid tumor such as melanoma, head and neck, liver or kidney cancer. The chain carries TRBV6-4 and TRBJ1-2, with 9 bases matching TRBD1. The sequences come from CD4+ or CD8+ T cells sorted from blood, collected in a trial of the OX40 agonist ivuxolimab. DNA of the CDR3: TGTGCCAGCAGTCCTACAGGGGGCGCTGACTATGGCTACACCTTC. This sequence encodes CASSPTGGADYGYTF.